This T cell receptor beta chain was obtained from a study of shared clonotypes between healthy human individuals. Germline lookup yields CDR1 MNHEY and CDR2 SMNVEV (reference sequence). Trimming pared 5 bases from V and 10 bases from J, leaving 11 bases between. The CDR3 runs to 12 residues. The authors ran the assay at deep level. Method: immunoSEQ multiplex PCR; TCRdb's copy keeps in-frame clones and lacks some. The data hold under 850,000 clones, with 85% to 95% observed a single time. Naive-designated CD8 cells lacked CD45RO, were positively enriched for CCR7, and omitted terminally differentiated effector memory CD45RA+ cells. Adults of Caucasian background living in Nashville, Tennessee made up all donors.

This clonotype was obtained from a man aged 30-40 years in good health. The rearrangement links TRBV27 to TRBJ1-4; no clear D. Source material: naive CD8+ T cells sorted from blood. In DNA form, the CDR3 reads TGTGCCAGCAGTCGCGGGGTAGGAAAACTGTTTTTT. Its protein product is CASSRGVGKLFF. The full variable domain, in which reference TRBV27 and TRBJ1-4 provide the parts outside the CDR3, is EAQVTQNPRYLITVTGKKLTVTCSQNMNHEYMSWYRQDPGLGLRQIYYSMNVEVTDKGDVPEGYKVSRKEKRNFPLILESPSPNQTSLYFCASSRGVGKLFFGSGTQLSVL.